Below, 8 T cell receptor beta chains from the same sample are listed, as sequenced in a study of spatial heterogeneity in lung cancer. Regarding time point: blood at routine non-recurrence follow-up after resection. MiXCR, run by TCRdb on the 5' RACE reads, gives a single entry per CDR3 protein. Counted here are 39,000 or so distinct CDR3 sequences, about 10% occurring once; the ten biggest clones make up approximately 17%. Specimen: PBMCs, collected at follow-up. These receptor sequences come from a female donor with early-stage non-small cell lung cancer.

The rearrangement links TRBV28 to TRBJ2-5, with D hard to call. This CDR3 is 13 amino acids long. CDR1 and CDR2 from the germline V gene are MDHEN and SYDVKM. Trimming pared 1 base from V and 2 bases from J, leaving 5 bases between. The CDR3 sequence: CASSLSRQETQYF. The CDR3 nucleotides read TGTGCCAGCAGTTTATCCCGGCAAGAGACCCAGTACTTC. Looking up the rest from reference TRBV28 and TRBJ2-5 gives the full variable domain: DVKVTQSSRYLVKRTGEKVFLECVQDMDHENMFWYRQDPGLGLRLIYFSYDVKMKEKGDIPEGYSVSREKKERFSLILESASTNQTSMYLCASSLSRQETQYFGPGTRLLVL.

This clonotype was picked up many times. This chain connects TRBV5-5 to TRBJ2-2; 7 positions agree with TRBD2. With V trimmed by 4 bases and J by 1 base, 7 bases remained unmatched. The CDR3 consists of 16 residues. CDR1 and CDR2 (germline): SGHKS, YYEKEE (reference sequence). The CDR3 nucleotides are TGTGCCAGCAGCCCCGTGGGGGGGTGGAACACCGGGGAGCTGTTTTTT. Its protein product is CASSPVGGWNTGELFF.

This sequence joins TRBV20-1 and TRBJ1-5; 10 bases line up with TRBD1. CDR1 DFQATT and CDR2 SNEGSKA come from the germline V gene (reference sequence). This CDR3 is 16 amino acids long. V lost 3 bases to trimming and J lost 4 bases; unmatched junction nucleotides: 9. The CDR3 reads CSARGEGQGPNQPQHF. DNA of the CDR3: TGCAGTGCTAGGGGGGAGGGACAGGGGCCTAATCAGCCCCAGCATTTT.

The chain uses TRBV6-5 and TRBJ1-5; tentative D call: TRBD1 (5 bases). CDR1 is MNHEY, CDR2 SVGAGI, per germline. V lost 5 bases and J lost 4, with 15 bases in between. CDR3 size: 15 residues. CDR3 sequence: CASSRGKRTNQPQHF. The CDR3 nucleotides are TGTGCCAGCAGTCGGGGGAAAAGGACTAATCAGCCCCAGCATTTT.

This clonotype was recorded many times. The genes are TRBV28 and TRBJ2-1; no reliable D call. Trimming left V 5 bases short and J 4 bases short, with 9 bases between. This CDR3 comprises 13 residues. CDR1 is MDHEN, CDR2 SYDVKM, per germline. The CDR3, as DNA: TGTGCCAGCAGTAGGCAGGAGTACAATGAGCAGTTCTTC. It specifies CASSRQEYNEQFF.

This chain connects TRBV12-3 or TRBV12-4 to TRBJ2-7; 9 bases map to TRBD1. V shed 3 bases, J shed 2 bases, and the junction held 5 bases outside the gene matches. The CDR3 has 15 amino acids. The CDR3 nucleotides read TGTGCCAGCAGTTTCTCCCGACAGGGGGCCTACGAGCAGTACTTC. Translated: CASSFSRQGAYEQYF.

This chain connects TRBV29-1 to TRBJ1-1; 10 bases map to TRBD1. Germline V gives CDR1 SQVTM, CDR2 ANQGSEA. The CDR3 length is 13 residues. V shed 0 bases and J 12 bases; nucleotides not matched to a gene: 7. The CDR3 loop is CSVEDDRDRGTFF. Written as DNA, the CDR3 is TGCAGCGTTGAAGATGACCGGGACAGGGGAACTTTCTTT. Drawing the rest from reference TRBV29-1 and TRBJ1-1, the complete variable domain is SAVISQKPSRDICQRGTSLTIQCQVDSQVTMMFWYRQQPGQSLTLIATANQGSEATYESGFVIDKFPISRPNLTFSTLTVSNMSPEDSSIYLCSVEDDRDRGTFFGQGTRLTVV.

This chain joins TRBV6-1 and TRBJ2-3; 11 bases line up with TRBD1. Germline CDR1 MNHNS, CDR2 SASEGT. This CDR3 has 17 residues. Germline trimming cut 5 bases from V and 4 bases from J; bases unmatched to any gene: 11. The CDR3 here is CASSLRGQGASADTQYF. CDR3 DNA: TGTGCCAGCAGTTTACGTGGACAGGGGGCGTCCGCAGATACGCAGTATTTT.